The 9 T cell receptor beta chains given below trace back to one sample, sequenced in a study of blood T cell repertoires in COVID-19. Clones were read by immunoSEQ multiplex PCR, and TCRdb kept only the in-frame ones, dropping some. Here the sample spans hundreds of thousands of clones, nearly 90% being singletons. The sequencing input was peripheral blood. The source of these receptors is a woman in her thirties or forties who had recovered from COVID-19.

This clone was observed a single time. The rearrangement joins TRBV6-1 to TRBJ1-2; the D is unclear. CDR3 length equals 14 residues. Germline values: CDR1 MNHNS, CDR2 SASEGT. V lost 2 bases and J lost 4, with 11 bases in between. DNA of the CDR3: TGTGCCAGCAGTGAACACCCGCGGGGCTATGGCTACACCTTC. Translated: CASSEHPRGYGYTF.

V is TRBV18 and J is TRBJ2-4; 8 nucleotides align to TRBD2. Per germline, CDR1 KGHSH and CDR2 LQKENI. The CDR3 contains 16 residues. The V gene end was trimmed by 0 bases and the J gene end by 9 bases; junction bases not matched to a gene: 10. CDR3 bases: TGTGCCAGCTCACCACCAGGCGGGAGGCAGGTGGGCATTCAGTACTTC. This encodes CASSPPGGRQVGIQYF.

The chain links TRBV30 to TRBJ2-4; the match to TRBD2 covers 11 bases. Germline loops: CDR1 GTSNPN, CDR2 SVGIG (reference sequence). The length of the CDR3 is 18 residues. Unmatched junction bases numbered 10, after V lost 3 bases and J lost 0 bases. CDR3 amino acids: CAWRNVGTSGLAKNIQYF. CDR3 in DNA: TGTGCCTGGAGGAACGTCGGGACTAGCGGATTAGCCAAAAACATTCAGTACTTC.

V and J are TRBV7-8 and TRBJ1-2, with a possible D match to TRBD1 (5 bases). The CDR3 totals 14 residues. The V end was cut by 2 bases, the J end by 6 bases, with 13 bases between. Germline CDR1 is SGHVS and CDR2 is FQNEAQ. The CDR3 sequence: CASSLSQAGDGYTF. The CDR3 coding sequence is TGTGCCAGCAGCTTAAGCCAGGCGGGGGATGGCTACACCTTC.

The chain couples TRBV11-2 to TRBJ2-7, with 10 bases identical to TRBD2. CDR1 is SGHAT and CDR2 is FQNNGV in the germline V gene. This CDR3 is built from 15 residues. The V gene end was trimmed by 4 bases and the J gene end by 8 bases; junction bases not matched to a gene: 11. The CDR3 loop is CASSYPQREGPKQYF. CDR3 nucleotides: TGTGCCAGCAGCTACCCTCAGCGGGAGGGCCCCAAGCAGTACTTC.

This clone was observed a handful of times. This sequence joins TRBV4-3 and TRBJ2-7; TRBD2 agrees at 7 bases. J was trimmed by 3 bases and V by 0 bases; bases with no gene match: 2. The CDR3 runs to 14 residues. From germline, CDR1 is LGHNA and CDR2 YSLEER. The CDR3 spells CASSQDERGYEQYF. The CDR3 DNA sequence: TGCGCCAGCAGCCAAGACGAGCGGGGCTACGAGCAGTACTTC.

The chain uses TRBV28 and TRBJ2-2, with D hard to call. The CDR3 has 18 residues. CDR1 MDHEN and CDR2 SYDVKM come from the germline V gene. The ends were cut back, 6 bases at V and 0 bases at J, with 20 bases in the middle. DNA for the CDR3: TGTGCCAGCAGGCTGGCCGTCGTCCTCCCCGCGAACACCGGGGAGCTGTTTTTT. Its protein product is CASRLAVVLPANTGELFF.

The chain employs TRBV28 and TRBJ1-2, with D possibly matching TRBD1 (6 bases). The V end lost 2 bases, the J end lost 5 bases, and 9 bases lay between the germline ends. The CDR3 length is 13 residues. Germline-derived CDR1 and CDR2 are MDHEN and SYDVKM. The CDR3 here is CASSLTGYYGYTF. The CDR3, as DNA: TGTGCCAGCAGTTTAACAGGGTATTATGGCTACACCTTC.

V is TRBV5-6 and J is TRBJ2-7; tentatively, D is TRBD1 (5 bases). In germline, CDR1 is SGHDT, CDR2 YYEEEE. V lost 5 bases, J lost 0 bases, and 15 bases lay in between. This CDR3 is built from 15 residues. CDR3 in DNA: TGTGCCAGCAGTTCCACAGGCTGGGCCTCCTACGAGCAGTACTTC. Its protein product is CASSSTGWASYEQYF.